The rows below give T cell receptor beta chains drawn from one sample of a study of cytomegalovirus exposure and HLA in healthy donors. Sequencing was performed with immunoSEQ multiplex PCR; in TCRdb, only in-frame clones are kept and a portion is missing. The profile shows around 100,000 clones, 60% to 80% of them singletons. Specimen: PBMCs. The receptors here all came from a male donor in good health and CMV-seropositive. CDR3s include the opening cysteine and the closing phenylalanine or tryptophan. The order of the fields is J gene, CDR3 length, V gene, CDR3 protein.

J: TRBJ2-1; length: 16; V: TRBV9; CDR3: CASTAGGLDRGGEQFF
J: TRBJ2-7; length: 15; V: TRBV4-3; CDR3: CASSQELASSYEQYF
J: TRBJ1-5; length: 13; V: TRBV6-5; CDR3: CASRGGYNQPQHF
J: TRBJ2-7; length: 15; V: TRBV5-1; CDR3: CASSLDPSGYYEQYF
J: TRBJ2-3; length: 16; V: TRBV7-2; CDR3: CASSRMGQGITDTQYF
J: TRBJ1-6; length: 13; V: TRBV4-3; CDR3: CASSQDRGARLHF
J: TRBJ2-5; length: 14; V: TRBV4-1; CDR3: CASSQGWPARTQYF
J: TRBJ2-7; length: 17; V: TRBV10-3; CDR3: CAISESYIGTSFYEQYF
J: TRBJ2-5; length: 15; V: TRBV4-2; CDR3: CASSRGTGPQETQYF
J: TRBJ1-3; length: 13; V: TRBV6-5; CDR3: CASMKLSGNTIYF
J: TRBJ2-5; length: 14; V: TRBV15; CDR3: CATSIGGIPETQYF
J: TRBJ2-1; length: 14; V: TRBV4-2; CDR3: CASSQDYGANEQFF
J: TRBJ1-3; length: 16; V: TRBV7-2; CDR3: CASSLETGGGGNTIYF
J: TRBJ2-3; length: 12; V: TRBV30; CDR3: CAWGTSADTQYF
J: TRBJ1-1; length: 15; V: TRBV5-1; CDR3: CASSSGTGLNTEAFF
J: TRBJ2-3; length: 15; V: TRBV10-3; CDR3: CAISEWGRGTDTQYF
J: TRBJ2-3; length: 15; V: TRBV15; CDR3: CATSRGEGGADTQYF
J: TRBJ1-2; length: 16; V: TRBV4-1; CDR3: CASSQDPGQGLNGYTF
J: TRBJ2-7; length: 14; V: TRBV11-2; CDR3: CASSLGSLGDREYF
J: TRBJ2-5; length: 15; V: TRBV5-5; CDR3: CASSPPAGGQETQYF
J: TRBJ2-1; length: 16; V: TRBV5-6; CDR3: CASTTGSSGLTYEQFF
J: TRBJ2-7; length: 15; V: TRBV5-1; CDR3: CASSPGTSDSYEQYF
J: TRBJ2-3; length: 14; V: TRBV6-1; CDR3: CASSDAGGTDTQYF
J: TRBJ2-5; length: 16; V: TRBV28; CDR3: CASSSFLGGWGETQYF
J: TRBJ1-2; length: 15; V: TRBV5-4; CDR3: CASSYPGHGDYGYTF
J: TRBJ2-1; length: 15; V: TRBV19; CDR3: CASSRAGGQGSEQFF
J: TRBJ2-5; length: 15; V: TRBV18; CDR3: CASSPRGARQETQYF
J: TRBJ2-7; length: 16; V: TRBV28; CDR3: CASSAGRITKSYEQYF
J: TRBJ1-2; length: 17; V: TRBV18; CDR3: CASSPNTRDRGSYGYTF
J: TRBJ1-5; length: 14; V: TRBV5-6; CDR3: CASSQRRFNQPQHF
J: TRBJ1-1; length: 15; V: TRBV28; CDR3: CASSIYQQVNTEAFF
J: TRBJ2-3; length: 14; V: TRBV7-9; CDR3: CASSRQRSTDTQYF
J: TRBJ1-1; length: 14; V: TRBV7-9; CDR3: CAGTLQGSGTEAFF
J: TRBJ2-1; length: 18; V: TRBV28; CDR3: CAGSFPSEGLAAYNEQFF
J: TRBJ1-2; length: 18; V: TRBV7-9; CDR3: CASSLREGFAMGPYGYTF
J: TRBJ2-5; length: 16; V: TRBV9; CDR3: CASSFSGSSGRETQYF
J: TRBJ1-2; length: 15; V: TRBV18; CDR3: CASSPGTGANYGYTF
J: TRBJ1-4; length: 14; V: TRBV18; CDR3: CASLTGTGNEKLFF
J: TRBJ2-7; length: 17; V: TRBV21-1; CDR3: CASSKGTGLPRSYEQYF
J: TRBJ2-7; length: 13; V: TRBV6-1; CDR3: CASSEQRGYEQYF
J: TRBJ2-1; length: 14; V: TRBV30; CDR3: CAWSVGGASNEQFF
J: TRBJ2-2; length: 16; V: TRBV5-6; CDR3: CASSLTSGGNTGELFF
J: TRBJ2-7; length: 16; V: TRBV7-2; CDR3: CASSLRWSGYSYEQYF
J: TRBJ2-3; length: 14; V: TRBV5-1; CDR3: CASSLTGSTDTQYF
J: TRBJ2-4; length: 15; V: TRBV6-5; CDR3: CASSYSRTAKNSQYF
J: TRBJ2-1; length: 14; V: TRBV27; CDR3: CACPDRDPYNEQFF
J: TRBJ2-3; length: 13; V: TRBV28; CDR3: CASSLAGEYTQYF
J: TRBJ2-7; length: 14; V: TRBV14; CDR3: CASSLGGWSYEQYF
J: TRBJ2-5; length: 14; V: TRBV6-5; CDR3: CASSITGAQETQYF
J: TRBJ2-7; length: 14; V: TRBV6-5; CDR3: CASSLAGSAYEQYF
J: .; length: 16; V: TRBV5-1; CDR3: CASSLGPASGDYEQYF